These 17 T cell receptor beta chains were sequenced from one sample in a study of blood T cells in healthy people across ages. Then a second PCR, running roughly 6 to 12 cycles, was carried out with a sample-barcoded 5' primer and a J-beta primer mix. Via MiXCR, TCRdb re-called the 5' RACE reads, giving one row per CDR3 protein. This sample has under 800,000 distinct CDR3 sequences; around 46% occur once, and the top ten carry around 20%. Sequenced input: blood. The receptors come from a woman aged 55 to 70 in good health.

The sample holds many counts of this clonotype. V is TRBV4-2 and J is TRBJ2-1; weak D call: TRBD2 (5 bases). CDR1 is LGHNA and CDR2 is YNFKEQ in the germline V gene. This CDR3 is built from 16 residues. V dropped 0 bases and J dropped 0 bases, with 9 bases sitting between them. The CDR3 region has the DNA TGTGCCAGCAGCCAAGATATAGGGAGCTCCTACAATGAGCAGTTCTTC. This sequence encodes CASSQDIGSSYNEQFF.

As to this clonotype: One end of the junction fails to match germline, which may point to a read error. The V gene is TRBV3-1, the J gene TRBJ2-1; D unclear. Germline assignment: CDR1 LGHDT and CDR2 YNNKEL (reference sequence). The CDR3 is 15 amino acids. DNA for the CDR3: TGTGACAGCAGCCAAGATCACGCGCGTCTCAATGAGCAGTTCTTC. It yields the protein CDSSQDHARLNEQFF.

The gene calls are TRBV6-6 and TRBJ2-1, with 7 nucleotides matching TRBD1. The CDR3 covers 16 residues. V dropped 0 bases and J dropped 6; count of bases not matched to a gene: 8. CDR1 and CDR2 (germline): MNHNY, SVGAGI (reference sequence). The DNA for the CDR3 is TGTGCCAGCAGTTACTCGATGACAGGGTCTCGCAATGAGCAGTTCTTC. Its translation is CASSYSMTGSRNEQFF.

This chain connects TRBV20-1 to TRBJ2-4, with TRBD2 matching 8 bases. The CDR3 runs 15 residues. V lost 5 bases and J lost 6; bases outside the gene matches: 12. CDR1 is DFQATT and CDR2 is SNEGSKA in the germline V gene (reference sequence). The CDR3 region has the DNA TGCAGTGCTCCCTCACGGGGGGGGGAAGGAAACATTCAGTACTTC. As protein: CSAPSRGGEGNIQYF.

This clonotype was seen a handful of times. The chain recombines TRBV20-1 with TRBJ2-7; D is perhaps TRBD1 or TRBD2 (5 bases each). Germline lookup yields CDR1 DFQATT and CDR2 SNEGSKA (reference sequence). V lost 5 bases, J lost 0 bases, and 29 bases lay in between. The CDR3 consists of 19 residues. The CDR3 DNA reads TGCAGTGCTCGCCTTCCCAGGGTACTGGAGGCCCTGAGCTCCTACGAGCAGTACTTC. This encodes CSARLPRVLEALSSYEQYF.

J is TRBJ2-1 and V is TRBV7-2, with TRBD2 identical over 7 bases. CDR1 is SGHTA, CDR2 FQGNSA, per germline. The CDR3 runs 14 residues. V dropped 3 bases and J dropped 6; count of bases not matched to a gene: 5. In DNA, the CDR3 is TGTGCCAGCAGCTTCACCGGGACTATCAATGAGCAGTTCTTC. Amino acid sequence: CASSFTGTINEQFF. Full variable domain (remainder filled in from reference TRBV7-2 and TRBJ2-1): GAGVSQSPSNKVTEKGKDVELRCDPISGHTALYWYRQSLGQGLEFLIYFQGNSAPDKSGLPSDRFSAERTGGSVSTLTIQRTQQEDSAVYLCASSFTGTINEQFFGPGTRLTVL.

This chain's CDR3 is CASSQDMGLAGGGQETQYF. The CDR3 coding sequence is TGTGCCAGCAGCCAAGATATGGGCCTAGCGGGGGGCGGTCAAGAGACCCAGTACTTC. The rearrangement links TRBV3-1 to TRBJ2-5, with TRBD2 matching 11 bases. V shed 0 bases and J 2 bases; nucleotides not matched to a gene: 11. From germline, CDR1 is LGHDT and CDR2 YNNKEL (reference sequence). The CDR3 totals 19 residues.

The sample holds a few counts of this clonotype. J is TRBJ2-3 and V is TRBV20-1; 7 bases match TRBD1. The V and J ends lost 6 bases and 4 bases, in that order; junction bases with no gene match: 22. CDR1 DFQATT and CDR2 SNEGSKA come from the germline V gene (reference sequence). The CDR3 consists of 18 residues. The CDR3 DNA sequence: TGCAGTGCCCCACGACAGGGTCGGGGAACCGGGGTGGCAGATACGCAGTATTTT. Its protein product is CSAPRQGRGTGVADTQYF.

This clonotype has only a few counts. J is TRBJ2-1 and V is TRBV18; D ambiguous. Germline assignment: CDR1 KGHSH and CDR2 LQKENI. This CDR3 contains 14 residues. Deletions cut 5 bases from V and 5 bases from J, with 13 bases between. CDR3 nucleotides: TGTGCCAGCTCAAAGGCTGGTCCCCACAATGAGCAGTTCTTC. As protein: CASSKAGPHNEQFF.

This clonotype was seen at least ten times. The chain has TRBV9 and TRBJ2-5; 9 positions agree with TRBD1. The CDR3 has 13 residues. Germline trimming cut 3 bases from V and 13 bases from J; bases unmatched to any gene: 10. Germline CDR1 and CDR2: SGDLS and YYNGEE. The CDR3 nucleotides are TGTGCCAGCAGCGCGACCGGGACAGGGATTCTGTACTTC. Residues: CASSATGTGILYF.

This clonotype was detected a few times. This chain links TRBV4-1 with TRBJ2-1; TRBD2 matches 11 bases. Germline V gene lookup returns CDR1 MGHRA and CDR2 YSYEKL. The CDR3 runs to 19 residues. With V trimmed by 0 bases and J by 0 bases, 7 bases remained unmatched. In nucleotides, the CDR3 is TGCGCCAGCAGCCAAGACCCTAGCGGGGGGTTGAGCTCCTACAATGAGCAGTTCTTC. Translation gives CASSQDPSGGLSSYNEQFF.

This clonotype came up many times. This rearrangement joins TRBV29-1 to TRBJ1-2; D may be TRBD1 (5 bases). The ends were cut back, 3 bases at V and 3 bases at J, with 8 bases in the middle. This CDR3 is 12 amino acids long. Looked up from germline, CDR1 is SQVTM and CDR2 is ANQGSEA. The CDR3 loop reads CSVDRVDYGYTF. The CDR3 DNA is TGCAGCGTTGACAGGGTTGACTATGGCTACACCTTC.

A few counts support this clonotype. The CDR3 here is CASSYSGQTFSYEQYF. CDR3 in DNA: TGTGCCAGCAGTTACTCGGGACAGACTTTCTCCTACGAGCAGTACTTC. The chain links TRBV6-5 to TRBJ2-7, with 7 bases lining up with TRBD1. This CDR3 spans 16 amino acids. V lost 0 bases to trimming and J lost 0 bases; unmatched junction nucleotides: 5. Germline-derived CDR1 and CDR2 are MNHEY and SVGAGI.

The V call is TRBV27, the J call TRBJ2-2; D is uncertain. Germline CDR1 and CDR2: MNHEY and SMNVEV (reference sequence). CDR3 length: 14 amino acids. V lost 2 bases to trimming and J lost 4 bases, with 8 bases between them. CDR3 sequence (DNA): TGTGCCAGCAGTTTACAGGCTGGCACCGGGGAGCTGTTTTTT. It yields the protein CASSLQAGTGELFF.

The chain combines TRBV2 with TRBJ2-1; TRBD1 agrees at 8 bases. The V gene's germline CDR1 is SNHLY and CDR2 FYNNEI. The CDR3 is 13 amino acids. V gave up 6 bases and J gave up 7 bases; unmatched junction bases: 5. CDR3 loop: CASSRQGRNEQFF. CDR3 nucleotide sequence: TGTGCCAGCAGCCGACAGGGGAGGAATGAGCAGTTCTTC.

This clonotype was observed a handful of times. V and J are TRBV20-1 and TRBJ2-7; D gene ambiguous. Germline assignment: CDR1 DFQATT and CDR2 SNEGSKA (reference sequence). CDR3 size: 14 residues. Trimming pared 2 bases from V and 2 bases from J, leaving 13 bases between. The DNA of the CDR3 is TGCAGTGCTAGAAACCACTTTCCACCCTACGAGCAGTACTTC. As protein: CSARNHFPPYEQYF.

Many counts were recorded for this clonotype. J is TRBJ2-3 and V is TRBV9, with D possibly matching TRBD2 (7 bases). Trimming cost V 0 bases and J 0 bases, with 14 bases left between them. In germline, CDR1 is SGDLS, CDR2 YYNGEE. The CDR3 covers 17 residues. The CDR3: CASSVDPAGASTDTQYF. The CDR3 nucleotides are TGTGCCAGCAGCGTAGATCCTGCGGGGGCCAGCACAGATACGCAGTATTTT.